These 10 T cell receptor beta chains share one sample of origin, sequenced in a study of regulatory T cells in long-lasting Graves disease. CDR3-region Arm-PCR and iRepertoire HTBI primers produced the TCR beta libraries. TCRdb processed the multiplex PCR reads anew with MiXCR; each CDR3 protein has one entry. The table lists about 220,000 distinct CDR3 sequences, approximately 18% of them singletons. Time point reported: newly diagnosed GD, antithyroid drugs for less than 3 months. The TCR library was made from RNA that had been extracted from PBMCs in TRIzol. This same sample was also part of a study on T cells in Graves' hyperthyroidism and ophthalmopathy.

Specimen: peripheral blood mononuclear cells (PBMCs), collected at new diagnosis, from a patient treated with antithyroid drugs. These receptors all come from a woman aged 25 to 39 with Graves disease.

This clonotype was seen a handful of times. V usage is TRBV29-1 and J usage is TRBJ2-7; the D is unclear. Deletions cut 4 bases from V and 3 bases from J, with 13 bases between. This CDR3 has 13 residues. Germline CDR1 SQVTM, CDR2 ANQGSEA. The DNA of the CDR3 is TGCAGCGTTGTAGGCCACCAAGACTACGAGCAGTACTTC. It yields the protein CSVVGHQDYEQYF.

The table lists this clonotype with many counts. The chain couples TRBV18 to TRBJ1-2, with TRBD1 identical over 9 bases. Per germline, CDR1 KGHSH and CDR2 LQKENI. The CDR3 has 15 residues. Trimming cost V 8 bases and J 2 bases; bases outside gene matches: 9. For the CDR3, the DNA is TGTGCCAGCAAAAAGGAGGGACAGGGAAACTATGGCTACACCTTC. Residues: CASKKEGQGNYGYTF.

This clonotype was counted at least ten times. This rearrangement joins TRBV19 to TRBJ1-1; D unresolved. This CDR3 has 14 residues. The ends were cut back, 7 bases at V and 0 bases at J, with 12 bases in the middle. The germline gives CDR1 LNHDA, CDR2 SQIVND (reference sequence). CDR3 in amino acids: CASTASRLNTEAFF. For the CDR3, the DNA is TGTGCCAGTACCGCCTCAAGGCTGAACACTGAAGCTTTCTTT.

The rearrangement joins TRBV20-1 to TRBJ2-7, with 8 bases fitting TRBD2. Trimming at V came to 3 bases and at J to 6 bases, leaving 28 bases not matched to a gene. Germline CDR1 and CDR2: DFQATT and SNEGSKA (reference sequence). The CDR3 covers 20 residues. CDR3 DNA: TGCAGTGCTAGCTTACCGGGCCATTTCAGAGGCGGGGGGCGGATTGTCGAGCAGTACTTC. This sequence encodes CSASLPGHFRGGGRIVEQYF.

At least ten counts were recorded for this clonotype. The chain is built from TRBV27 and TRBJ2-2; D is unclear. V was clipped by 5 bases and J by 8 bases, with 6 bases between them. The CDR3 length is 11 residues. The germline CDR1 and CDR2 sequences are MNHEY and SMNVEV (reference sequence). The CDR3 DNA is TGTGCCAGCAGTGGACGGGGGGAGCTGTTTTTT. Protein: CASSGRGELFF.

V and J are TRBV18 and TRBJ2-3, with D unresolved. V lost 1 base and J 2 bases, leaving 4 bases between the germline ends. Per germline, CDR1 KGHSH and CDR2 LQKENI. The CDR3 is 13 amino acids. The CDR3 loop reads CASSPRFTDTQYF. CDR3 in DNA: TGTGCCAGCTCACCACGTTTCACAGATACGCAGTATTTT. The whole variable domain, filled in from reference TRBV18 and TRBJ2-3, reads NAGVMQNPRHLVRRRGQEARLRCSPMKGHSHVYWYRQLPEEGLKFMVYLQKENIIDESGMPKERFSAEFPKEGPSILRIQQVVRGDSAAYFCASSPRFTDTQYFGPGTRLTVL.

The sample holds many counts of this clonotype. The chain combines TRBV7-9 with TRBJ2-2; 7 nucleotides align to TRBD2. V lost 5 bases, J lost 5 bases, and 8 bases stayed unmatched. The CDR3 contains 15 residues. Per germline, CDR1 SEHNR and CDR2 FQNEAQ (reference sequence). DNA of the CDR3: TGTGCCAGCAGCCGCACGTTCGGGGGGACCGGGGAGCTGTTTTTT. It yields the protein CASSRTFGGTGELFF. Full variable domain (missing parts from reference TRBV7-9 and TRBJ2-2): DTGVSQNPRHKITKRGQNVTFRCDPISEHNRLYWYRQTLGQGPEFLTYFQNEAQLEKSRLLSDRFSAERPKGSFSTLEIQRTEQGDSAMYLCASSRTFGGTGELFFGEGSRLTVL.

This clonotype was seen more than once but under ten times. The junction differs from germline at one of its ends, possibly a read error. This chain's CDR3 is CASNIGGYQETQYF. The DNA of the CDR3 is TGTGCCAGTAATATAGGCGGGTACCAAGAGACCCAGTACTTC. The chain joins TRBV19 to TRBJ2-5; D is possibly TRBD2 (5 bases). CDR1 and CDR2 from the germline V gene are LNHDA and SQIVND (reference sequence). This CDR3 contains 14 residues. Based on the CDR3 plus reference TRBV19 and TRBJ2-5, the full variable domain is DGGITQSPKYLFRKEGQNVTLSCEQNLNHDAMYWYRQDPGQGLRLIYYSQIVNDFQKGDIAEGYSVSREKKESFPLTVTSAQKNPTAFYLCASNIGGYQETQYFGPGTRLLVL.

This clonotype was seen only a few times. CDR3 bases: TGCAGTGCTACAAGGGGGCTGGTTGAAGCTTTCTTT. Translated: CSATRGLVEAFF. The chain recombines TRBV20-1 with TRBJ1-1; 7 bases fit TRBD1. CDR3 length: 12 amino acids. Germline CDR1 and CDR2: DFQATT and SNEGSKA (reference sequence). With V trimmed by 4 bases and J by 7 bases, 6 bases remained unmatched.

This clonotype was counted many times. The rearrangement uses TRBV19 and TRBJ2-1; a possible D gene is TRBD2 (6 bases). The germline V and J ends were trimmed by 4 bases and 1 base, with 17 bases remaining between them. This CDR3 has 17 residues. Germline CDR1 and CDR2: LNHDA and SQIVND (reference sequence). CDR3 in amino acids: CASSKGSSGNSYNEQFF. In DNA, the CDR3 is TGTGCCAGTAGTAAGGGGAGTAGCGGAAATTCCTACAATGAGCAGTTCTTC. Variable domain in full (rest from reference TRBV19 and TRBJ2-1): DGGITQSPKYLFRKEGQNVTLSCEQNLNHDAMYWYRQDPGQGLRLIYYSQIVNDFQKGDIAEGYSVSREKKESFPLTVTSAQKNPTAFYLCASSKGSSGNSYNEQFFGPGTRLTVL.